This T cell receptor (beta chain) was captured in a study of Tregs in tolerant kidney transplant recipients. Some clones are missing from TCRdb's copy, which holds only in-frame ones; the method was immunoSEQ multiplex PCR. The sample records around 230,000 clones, around 81% being singletons. CDR3 length: 15 amino acids. Trimming shortened V by 5 bases and J by 3 bases, and 14 bases separated the two germline ends. Germline lookup yields CDR1 SGHAT and CDR2 FQNNGV. The rearrangement joins TRBV11-2 to TRBJ2-1; D not certain. The clonotype comes from a human donor in good health. The sample was CD4+ T cells from blood. CDR3 DNA sequence: TGTGCCAGCAGCCCGAGGAGCTCGGGCTACAATGAGCAGTTCTTC. It encodes CASSPRSSGYNEQFF. Complete variable domain (other parts from reference TRBV11-2 and TRBJ2-1): EAGVAQSPRYKIIEKRQSVAFWCNPISGHATLYWYQQILGQGPKLLIQFQNNGVVDDSQLPKDRFSAERLKGVDSTLKIQPAKLEDSAVYLCASSPRSSGYNEQFFGPGTRLTVL.